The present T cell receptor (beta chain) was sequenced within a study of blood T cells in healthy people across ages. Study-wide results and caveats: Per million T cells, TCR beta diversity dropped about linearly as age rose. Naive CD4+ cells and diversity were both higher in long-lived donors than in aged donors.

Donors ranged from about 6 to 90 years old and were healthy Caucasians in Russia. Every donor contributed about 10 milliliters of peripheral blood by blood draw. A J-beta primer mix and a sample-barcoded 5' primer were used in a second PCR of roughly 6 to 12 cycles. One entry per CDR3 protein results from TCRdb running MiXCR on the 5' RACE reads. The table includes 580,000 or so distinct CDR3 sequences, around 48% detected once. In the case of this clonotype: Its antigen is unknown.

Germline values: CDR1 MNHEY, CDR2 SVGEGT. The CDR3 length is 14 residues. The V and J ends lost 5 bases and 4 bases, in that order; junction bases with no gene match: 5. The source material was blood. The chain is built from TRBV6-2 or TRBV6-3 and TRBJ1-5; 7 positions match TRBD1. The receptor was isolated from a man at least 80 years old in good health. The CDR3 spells CASSPSQGNQPQHF. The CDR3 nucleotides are TGTGCCAGCAGTCCATCACAGGGGAATCAGCCCCAGCATTTT.